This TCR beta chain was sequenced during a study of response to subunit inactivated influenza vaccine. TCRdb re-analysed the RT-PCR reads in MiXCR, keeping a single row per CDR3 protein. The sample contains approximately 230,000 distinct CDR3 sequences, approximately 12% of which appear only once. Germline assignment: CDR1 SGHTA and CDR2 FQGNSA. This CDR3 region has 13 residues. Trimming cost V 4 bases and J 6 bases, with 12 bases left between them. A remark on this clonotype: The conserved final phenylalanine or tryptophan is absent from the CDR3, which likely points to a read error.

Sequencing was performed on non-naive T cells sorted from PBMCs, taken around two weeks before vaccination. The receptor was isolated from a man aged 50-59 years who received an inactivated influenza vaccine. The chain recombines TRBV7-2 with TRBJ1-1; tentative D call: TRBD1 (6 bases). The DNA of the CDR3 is TGTGCCAGCAGCTCTACAGGGTTACCTGAAGCTTTCCTT. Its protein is CASSSTGLPEAFL.